The 18 T cell receptor beta chains presented below share a single source sample, sequenced in a study of neoadjuvant nivolumab and ipilimumab in lung cancer. Here immunoSEQ multiplex PCR was the method, and the copy in TCRdb shows in-frame clones only, minus some. The sample includes 20,000 to 25,000 clones, around 82% of them seen just once. Sequencing was performed on peripheral blood, taken before neoadjuvant nivolumab, alone or with ipilimumab. Receptor source: an adult with non-small cell lung cancer.

The chain is built from TRBV7-8 and TRBJ1-1; no firm D call. From germline, CDR1 is SGHVS and CDR2 FQNEAQ. The V end was cut by 5 bases, the J end by 2 bases, with 12 bases between. The CDR3 contains 14 residues. CDR3 nucleotides: TGTGCCAGCAGCGCCAAAGTTACTAACACTGAAGCTTTCTTT. Translated, it gives CASSAKVTNTEAFF.

The V gene is TRBV7-3, the J gene TRBJ1-5, with 8 bases aligning to TRBD1. J lost 0 bases, V lost 4 bases, and 5 bases had no gene match. Per germline, CDR1 SGHTA and CDR2 FQGTGA. This CDR3 region has 16 residues. CDR3 DNA sequence: TGTGCCAGCAGCTATAGGGACAGGTATAGCAATCAGCCCCAGCATTTT. Translation gives CASSYRDRYSNQPQHF.

The genes are TRBV10-1 and TRBJ2-1; D possibly corresponds to TRBD1 (6 bases). CDR1 WNHNN and CDR2 SYGVQD come from the germline V gene (reference sequence). The CDR3 loop spans 12 amino acids. The V gene lost 3 bases and the J gene lost 11 bases, with 11 bases spanning the gap. The CDR3 sequence: CASSESTGKQFF. The CDR3 nucleotides read TGCGCCAGCAGTGAATCCACAGGGAAGCAGTTCTTC.

V gene TRBV7-2 combines with J gene TRBJ2-1, with D possibly matching TRBD2 (6 bases). This CDR3 is 15 amino acids long. The germline V and J ends were trimmed by 3 bases and 6 bases, with 15 bases remaining between them. From germline, CDR1 is SGHTA and CDR2 FQGNSA. CDR3 sequence (DNA): TGTGCCAGCAGCTTCTCCGGGAGCGCCCTCAATGAGCAGTTCTTC. Translation: CASSFSGSALNEQFF.

The V and J genes are TRBV2 and TRBJ1-1, with 9 bases that match TRBD1. This CDR3 has 15 amino acids. The J segment lost 6 bases and the V segment lost 5 bases, leaving 10 bases of the junction unmatched. Germline V gene sequence: CDR1 SNHLY, CDR2 FYNNEI. The CDR3 coding sequence is TGTGCCAGCAGTAGACAGGGGGGGAACATTGCTGAAGCTTTCTTT. Translation gives CASSRQGGNIAEAFF.

The V gene is TRBV4-2, the J gene TRBJ2-2, with TRBD1 identical over 7 bases. Germline CDR1 is LGHNA and CDR2 is YNFKEQ. The CDR3 has 16 amino acids. With V trimmed by 1 base and J by 3 bases, 5 bases remained unmatched. The CDR3 spells CASSQGQGSYTGELFF. DNA of the CDR3: TGTGCCAGCAGCCAAGGACAGGGATCGTACACCGGGGAGCTGTTTTTT.

The chain carries TRBV7-2 and TRBJ2-2; no clear D gene. CDR3 length: 15 residues. Germline V gives CDR1 SGHTA, CDR2 FQGNSA. Trimming pared 1 base from V and 4 bases from J, leaving 10 bases between. The CDR3 nucleotides are TGTGCCAGCAGCTTAGTTGCGATGGTCACCGGGGAGCTGTTTTTT. It is translated as CASSLVAMVTGELFF.

V is TRBV19 and J is TRBJ2-2, with D unclear. The V and J ends lost 10 bases and 0 bases respectively, with 12 bases between them. This CDR3 has 14 amino acids. CDR1 and CDR2 from the germline V gene are LNHDA and SQIVND (reference sequence). The CDR3 sequence: CATSWISNTGELFF. CDR3 nucleotide sequence: TGTGCCACCAGCTGGATCTCGAACACCGGGGAGCTGTTTTTT.

The V and J genes are TRBV5-1 and TRBJ2-7, with TRBD1 as a possible D gene (6 bases). Trimming cost V 1 base and J 2 bases, with 10 bases left between them. Per the germline V gene, CDR1 is SGHRS and CDR2 is YFSETQ. The CDR3 has 14 amino acids. CDR3 DNA sequence: TGCGCCAGCAGCTTGTCAGGGGATACCTACGAGCAGTACTTC. Its translation: CASSLSGDTYEQYF.

The chain recombines TRBV11-1 with TRBJ2-3, with D possibly matching TRBD2 (5 bases). This CDR3 has 13 residues. V was trimmed by 5 bases and J by 9 bases, leaving 15 bases between them. Germline values: CDR1 SGHAT, CDR2 FQDESV (reference sequence). Written as DNA, the CDR3 is TGTGCCAGCAGCCCGGAGGTAGGGAGAACGCAGTATTTT. Translation gives CASSPEVGRTQYF.

J is TRBJ1-5 and V is TRBV18; 7 bases are a match to TRBD1. The trim removed 0 bases at V and 10 bases at J, leaving 9 bases unmatched. CDR3 length: 15 residues. Germline CDR1 is KGHSH and CDR2 is LQKENI. CDR3 in amino acids: CASSPPGTARAPQHF. In DNA, the CDR3 is TGTGCCAGCTCACCACCTGGGACAGCCCGAGCCCCCCAGCATTTT. Looking up the rest from reference TRBV18 and TRBJ1-5 gives the full variable domain: NAGVMQNPRHLVRRRGQEARLRCSPMKGHSHVYWYRQLPEEGLKFMVYLQKENIIDESGMPKERFSAEFPKEGPSILRIQQVVRGDSAAYFCASSPPGTARAPQHFGDGTRLSIL.

V usage is TRBV9 and J usage is TRBJ1-2; TRBD1 agrees at 7 bases. Unmatched junction bases numbered 10, after V lost 0 bases and J lost 8 bases. CDR1 is SGDLS, CDR2 YYNGEE, per germline. CDR3 length equals 15 residues. In nucleotides, the CDR3 is TGTGCCAGCAGCGTAGTCGGGGCAGGGGGTCTAGGCTACACCTTC. Amino acid sequence: CASSVVGAGGLGYTF.

The chain employs TRBV6-1 and TRBJ1-1, with a weak D call TRBD1 (6 bases). Germline V gene lookup returns CDR1 MNHNS and CDR2 SASEGT. Trimming left V 4 bases short and J 4 bases short, with 10 bases between. The CDR3 contains 13 residues. CDR3 nucleotide sequence: TGTGCCAGCAGTGCCAGGGGTAGCACTGAAGCTTTCTTT. It is translated as CASSARGSTEAFF.

The chain has TRBV6-6 and TRBJ2-1; D uncertain. The germline gives CDR1 MNHNY, CDR2 SVGAGI (reference sequence). The CDR3 spans 13 residues. V dropped 5 bases and J dropped 0 bases, with 5 bases sitting between them. The CDR3 DNA is TGTGCCAGCAGTCTGAGCTCCTACAATGAGCAGTTCTTC. Its translation is CASSLSSYNEQFF.

This chain joins TRBV7-6 and TRBJ2-1; possible D gene TRBD1, 6 bases. V was cut by 5 bases and J by 6 bases, with 8 bases left in between. CDR1 is SGHVS, CDR2 FNYEAQ, per germline. The length of the CDR3 is 12 residues. The DNA for the CDR3 is TGTGCCAGCAGCAACAGGGTCAATGAGCAGTTCTTC. This gives the protein CASSNRVNEQFF.

The chain employs TRBV10-3 and TRBJ2-3, with 9 bases matching TRBD2. V gave up 0 bases and J gave up 6 bases; unmatched junction bases: 10. The CDR3 consists of 17 residues. Germline V CDR1 and CDR2: ENHRY, SYGVKD. CDR3: CAISESKALAGSDTQYF. The CDR3 nucleotides are TGTGCCATCAGTGAGTCAAAGGCTCTAGCGGGATCTGATACGCAGTATTTT.

The CDR3 DNA is TGTGCCAGCTCACCACCGATAAACGAAAACTATGGCTACACCTTC. Encoded protein: CASSPPINENYGYTF. The chain is built from TRBV18 and TRBJ1-2, with no clear D. There are 15 residues in the CDR3. Germline V lookup: CDR1 KGHSH, CDR2 LQKENI. V was clipped by 0 bases and J by 2 bases, with 10 bases between them.

In this sample, this clone turned up once. This sequence joins TRBV4-1 and TRBJ2-1; 7 bases fit TRBD1. V lost 3 bases to trimming and J lost 6 bases; unmatched junction nucleotides: 2. This CDR3 has 13 residues. Germline V gives CDR1 MGHRA, CDR2 YSYEKL. The CDR3 DNA reads as TGCGCCAGCAGCCACACAGGGGCCAATGAGCAGTTCTTC. As protein: CASSHTGANEQFF.